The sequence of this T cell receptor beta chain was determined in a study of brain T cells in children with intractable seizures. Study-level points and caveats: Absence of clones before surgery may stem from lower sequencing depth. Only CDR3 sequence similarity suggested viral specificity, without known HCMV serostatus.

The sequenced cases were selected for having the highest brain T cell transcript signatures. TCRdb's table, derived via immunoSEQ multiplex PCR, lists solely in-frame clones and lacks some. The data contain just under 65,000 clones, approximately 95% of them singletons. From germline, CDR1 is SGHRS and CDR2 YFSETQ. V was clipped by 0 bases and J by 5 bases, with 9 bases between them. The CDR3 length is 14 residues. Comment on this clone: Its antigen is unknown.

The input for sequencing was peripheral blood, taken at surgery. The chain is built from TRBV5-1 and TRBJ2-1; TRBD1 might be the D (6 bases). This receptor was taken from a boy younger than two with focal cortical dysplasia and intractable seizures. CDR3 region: CASSLVPGDNEQFF. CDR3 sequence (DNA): TGCGCCAGCAGCTTGGTCCCAGGGGACAATGAGCAGTTCTTC.